Below are 8 T cell receptor beta chains sequenced from a single sample in a study of shared clonotypes between healthy human individuals. Libraries were prepared by immunoSEQ multiplex PCR; TCRdb keeps only in-frame clonotypes and omits some of them. The sample yields 950,000 to 1,100,000 clones, roughly 74% seen once. Sequenced sample: memory CD4+ T cells from PBMCs. As to subset: CD45RA-negative fraction. Receptors originate from a man aged 18-30 years in good health. Some clones in this sample may be carry-over from other donors' samples.

The chain carries TRBV2 and TRBJ2-1; D gene ambiguous. Trimming removed 4 bases from V and 0 bases from J, with 16 bases in between. The CDR3 has 17 amino acids. Germline V CDR1 and CDR2: SNHLY, FYNNEI. The CDR3 reads CASSAIAGSPSYNEQFF. DNA for the CDR3: TGTGCCAGCAGTGCAATCGCCGGCAGTCCCTCCTACAATGAGCAGTTCTTC.

The chain recombines TRBV29-1 with TRBJ1-1; perhaps TRBD1 as D (6 bases). Germline V CDR1 and CDR2: SQVTM, ANQGSEA. Between the trimmed V and J ends, which lost 2 bases and 12 bases, there was a span of 16 bases. This CDR3 is 12 amino acids long. The CDR3 sequence: CSVELGGRRTFF. The CDR3 DNA is TGCAGCGTTGAACTGGGGGGGCGGCGGACTTTCTTT.

This clone came up a few times. This specimen includes other DNA sequences encoding the same CDR3. The chain joins TRBV30 to TRBJ2-6; no definite D call. Trimming cost V 0 bases and J 2 bases, with 2 bases left between them. The CDR3 has 13 amino acids. CDR1 and CDR2 from the germline V gene are GTSNPN and SVGIG (reference sequence). The CDR3 coding sequence is TGTGCCTGGAGTGTAGCTGGGGCCAACGTCCTGACTTTC. Its translation: CAWSVAGANVLTF.

The CDR3 region is CASKYPGQTYGYTF. The DNA of the CDR3 is TGTGCCAGCAAATATCCGGGACAGACCTATGGCTACACCTTC. The chain carries TRBV28 and TRBJ1-2; 7 bases map to TRBD1. Losses at the gene ends were 7 bases for V and 4 bases for J; bases not matched to a gene: 9. Germline lookup yields CDR1 MDHEN and CDR2 SYDVKM. CDR3 size: 14 residues.

Only a few counts were recorded for this clone. The identical CDR3 is also encoded by other nucleotide sequences in the sample. This sequence joins TRBV29-1 and TRBJ2-3; D not certain. V lost 7 bases, J lost 0 bases, and 11 bases lay in between. CDR3 length: 13 residues. Germline V gives CDR1 SQVTM, CDR2 ANQGSEA. The CDR3 DNA is TGCAGCGCTGCACGGACGAGCACAGATACGCAGTATTTT. Its translation: CSAARTSTDTQYF.

This clone was detected only once. In DNA form, the CDR3 reads TGTGCCAGCAGTTTAGTTCGTAGCCGGTCGCAGTATTTT. It yields the protein CASSLVRSRSQYF. The chain has TRBV28 and TRBJ2-3, with D unclear. The CDR3 spans 13 residues. V shed 2 bases and J shed 10 bases, with 13 bases lying between them. The germline V gene has CDR1 MDHEN and CDR2 SYDVKM.

This chain connects TRBV29-1 to TRBJ2-6; D not certain. The germline gives CDR1 SQVTM, CDR2 ANQGSEA. With 0 bases removed from V and 5 bases from J, the gap between germline ends came to 8 bases. The CDR3 runs 14 residues. In DNA form, the CDR3 reads TGCAGCGTTGAAGAGGGCTCGCGGGCCAACGTCCTGACTTTC. This encodes CSVEEGSRANVLTF.

V is TRBV29-1 and J is TRBJ2-1, with TRBD1 matching 9 bases. V lost 6 bases, J lost 0 bases, and 6 bases stayed unmatched. The CDR3 has 15 residues. CDR1 and CDR2 from the germline V gene are SQVTM and ANQGSEA. The CDR3 is CSVSGTGSSYNEQFF. CDR3 nucleotide sequence: TGCAGCGTCTCCGGGACAGGGAGCTCCTACAATGAGCAGTTCTTC.